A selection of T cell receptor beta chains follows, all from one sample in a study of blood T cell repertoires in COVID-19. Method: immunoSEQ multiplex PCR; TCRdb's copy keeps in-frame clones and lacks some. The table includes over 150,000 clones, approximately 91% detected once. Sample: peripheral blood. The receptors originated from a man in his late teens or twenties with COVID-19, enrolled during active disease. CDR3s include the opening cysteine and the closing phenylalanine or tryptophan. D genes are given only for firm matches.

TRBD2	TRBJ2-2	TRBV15	CATSRVGASGSEDGELFF	TGTGCCACCAGCAGAGTAGGAGCCAGCGGGAGTGAGGACGGGGAGCTGTTTTTT
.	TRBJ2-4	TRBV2	CASSVLAKNIQYF	TGTGCCAGCAGTGTATTAGCCAAAAACATTCAGTACTTC
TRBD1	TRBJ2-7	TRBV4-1	CASSQARDRAYEQYF	TGCGCCAGCAGCCAGGCCCGGGACAGGGCCTACGAGCAGTACTTC
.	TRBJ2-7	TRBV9	CASSVVAASYEQYF	TGTGCCAGCAGCGTAGTAGCGGCCAGCTACGAGCAGTACTTC
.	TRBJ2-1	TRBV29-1	CSVVPSPHEQFF	TGCAGCGTTGTTCCTAGCCCTCATGAGCAGTTCTTC
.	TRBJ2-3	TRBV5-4	CASSPTGSTDTQYF	TGTGCCAGCAGCCCTACGGGGAGCACAGATACGCAGTATTTT
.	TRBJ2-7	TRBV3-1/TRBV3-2	CASSFEGLPAEQYF	TGTGCCAGCAGCTTTGAAGGACTCCCCGCCGAGCAGTACTTC
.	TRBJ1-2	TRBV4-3	CASSQDLGDIQGYGYTF	TGCGCCAGCAGCCAAGATCTTGGGGACATCCAGGGCTATGGCTACACCTTC
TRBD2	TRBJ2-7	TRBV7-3	CASSLKCTVREGRIGEQYF	TGTGCCAGCAGCTTAAAGTGTACTGTGCGGGAGGGCCGTATCGGCGAGCAGTACTTC
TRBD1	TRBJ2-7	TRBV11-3	CASSYAGGPTYEQYF	TGTGCCAGCAGTTACGCAGGGGGCCCTACTTACGAGCAGTACTTC
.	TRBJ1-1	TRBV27	CASSAPGWPEAFF	TGTGCCAGCAGTGCGCCAGGGTGGCCTGAAGCTTTCTTT
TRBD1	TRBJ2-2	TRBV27	CASSSIWTGMNTGELFF	TGTGCCAGCAGTTCCATCTGGACAGGGATGAACACCGGGGAGCTGTTTTTT
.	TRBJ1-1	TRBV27	CASSLAGNTEAFF	TGTGCCAGCAGTTTAGCAGGGAACACTGAAGCTTTCTTT
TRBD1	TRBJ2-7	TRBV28	CASRYGTAHSYEQYF	TGTGCCAGCAGATATGGGACAGCCCACTCCTACGAGCAGTACTTC
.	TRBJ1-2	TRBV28	CASSFSGGYYGYTF	TGTGCCAGCAGTTTCTCGGGGGGCTACTATGGCTACACCTTC
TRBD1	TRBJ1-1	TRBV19	CASSPQTGARTEAFF	TGTGCCAGTAGTCCCCAGACAGGGGCGAGGACTGAAGCTTTCTTT
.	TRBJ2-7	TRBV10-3	CAISETQGPGYYEQYF	TGTGCCATCAGTGAAACTCAAGGTCCAGGGTACTACGAGCAGTACTTC
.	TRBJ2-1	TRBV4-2	CASSQDVRATYNEQFF	TGTGCCAGCAGCCAAGATGTGCGGGCCACCTACAATGAGCAGTTCTTC
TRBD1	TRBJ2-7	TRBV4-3	CASSHETGTGSNEQYF	TGCGCCAGCAGCCACGAAACCGGGACAGGGTCCAACGAGCAGTACTTC
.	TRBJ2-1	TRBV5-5	CASSANRGGNEQFF	TGTGCCAGCAGCGCCAACAGGGGAGGAAATGAGCAGTTCTTC